The entry that follows covers one T cell receptor (beta chain) sequence. The repertoire was sequenced with immunoSEQ multiplex PCR; TCRdb's copy has only in-frame clones and lacks some. The sample lists around 9,000 clones, 91% seen once, with approximately 20% in the top ten. These data are taken from a study of control samples from healthy donors and cancer patients. V was clipped by 4 bases and J by 4 bases, with 13 bases between them. Germline V lookup: CDR1 SGHTA, CDR2 FQGNSA. CDR3 length: 14 residues. The clonotype comes from a man aged 55 to 70 with colorectal cancer. The rearrangement joins TRBV7-2 to TRBJ2-5, with a possible D match to TRBD2 (6 bases). Sequencing used PBMCs. The CDR3 DNA reads TGTGCCAGCAGCTCCCCGGGACTCTCAGAGACCCAGTACTTC. The encoded protein is CASSSPGLSETQYF. The variable domain in full, with the rest retrieved from reference TRBV7-2 and TRBJ2-5, is GAGVSQSPSNKVTEKGKDVELRCDPISGHTALYWYRQSLGQGLEFLIYFQGNSAPDKSGLPSDRFSAERTGGSVSTLTIQRTQQEDSAVYLCASSSPGLSETQYFGPGTRLLVL.